The 18 T cell receptor beta chains below were found in one sample sequenced in a study of control samples from healthy donors and cancer patients. Here immunoSEQ multiplex PCR was the method, and the copy in TCRdb shows in-frame clones only, minus some. The sample table includes about 210,000 clones. Sequenced sample: blood. Every receptor here comes from a woman aged 25 to 39 in good health.

J is TRBJ1-2 and V is TRBV7-9; TRBD1 might be the D (6 bases). This CDR3 region has 15 residues. CDR1 is SEHNR, CDR2 FQNEAQ, per germline (reference sequence). Trimming stripped 1 base from V and 7 bases from J, with 16 bases between. As DNA, the CDR3 is TGTGCCAGCAGCTTAGGTGTGGGGGGCGCTTTTGGCTACACCTTC. Protein: CASSLGVGGAFGYTF.

The chain employs TRBV19 and TRBJ1-2, with 8 nucleotides matching TRBD1. CDR1 and CDR2 (germline): LNHDA, SQIVND (reference sequence). V lost 5 bases and J lost 3; bases outside the gene matches: 8. The CDR3 is made up of 15 amino acids. The CDR3 DNA reads as TGTGCCAGTAGTTCCCGGACAGGGAGCCACTATGGCTACACCTTC. Protein sequence: CASSSRTGSHYGYTF. Full variable domain (missing parts from reference TRBV19 and TRBJ1-2): DGGITQSPKYLFRKEGQNVTLSCEQNLNHDAMYWYRQDPGQGLRLIYYSQIVNDFQKGDIAEGYSVSREKKESFPLTVTSAQKNPTAFYLCASSSRTGSHYGYTFGSGTRLTVV.

This chain links TRBV15 with TRBJ1-2, with TRBD1 matching 8 bases. J lost 4 bases, V lost 2 bases, and 6 bases had no gene match. Germline V gene lookup returns CDR1 LNHNV and CDR2 YYDKDF (reference sequence). This CDR3 has 15 amino acids. In DNA form, the CDR3 reads TGTGCCACCAGCAGACGGACAGGGTCGTCCTATGGCTACACCTTC. Translated, it gives CATSRRTGSSYGYTF.

This sequence joins TRBV9 and TRBJ2-3; D assignment may be TRBD1 or TRBD2 (5 bases each). Trimming pared 3 bases from V and 6 bases from J, leaving 17 bases between. The germline gives CDR1 SGDLS, CDR2 YYNGEE. The CDR3 consists of 15 residues. CDR3 DNA: TGTGCCAGCAGCGCTCGGGACCCCTCCACGGATACGCAGTATTTT. The encoded protein is CASSARDPSTDTQYF.

The rearrangement links TRBV5-4 to TRBJ2-7, with D possibly being TRBD1 or TRBD2 (6 bases each). The CDR3 spans 15 residues. Germline CDR1 and CDR2: SGHNT and YYREEE (reference sequence). Between the trimmed V and J ends, which lost 1 base and 6 bases, there was a span of 17 bases. The CDR3 DNA reads TGTGCCAGCAGCTTGTGGTCGGGGGCGCGACCCGAGCAGTACTTC. It specifies CASSLWSGARPEQYF.

V usage is TRBV27 and J usage is TRBJ1-4, with D perhaps matching TRBD1 (6 bases). V was shortened by 6 bases and J by 8 bases, with 16 bases between the two germline ends. CDR1 MNHEY and CDR2 SMNVEV come from the germline V gene (reference sequence). This CDR3 has 14 residues. The CDR3 DNA follows: TGTGCCAGCAGCCCCGGGACAATGGGCGAAAAACTGTTTTTT. This codes for CASSPGTMGEKLFF.

The chain has TRBV30 and TRBJ1-1; tentative D call: TRBD1 (6 bases). Germline CDR1 reads GTSNPN; CDR2 reads SVGIG (reference sequence). The germline V and J ends were trimmed by 5 bases and 0 bases, with 10 bases remaining between them. The CDR3 consists of 13 residues. CDR3 region: CAWFRTVNTEAFF. The CDR3, as DNA: TGTGCCTGGTTTAGGACAGTGAACACTGAAGCTTTCTTT.

This sequence joins TRBV19 and TRBJ1-5, with unresolved D. The ends were cut back, 5 bases at V and 4 bases at J, with 6 bases in the middle. The CDR3 has 12 residues. CDR1 is LNHDA and CDR2 is SQIVND in the germline V gene (reference sequence). The CDR3 region has the DNA TGTGCCAGTAGTCAGCTGAATCAGCCCCAGCATTTT. Its translation is CASSQLNQPQHF.

The rearrangement joins TRBV7-6 to TRBJ1-4, with 7 bases fitting TRBD1. Germline CDR1 SGHVS, CDR2 FNYEAQ. The length of the CDR3 is 18 residues. V trimming: 4 bases; J trimming: 0 bases; junction bases outside the gene matches: 11. The CDR3 DNA sequence: TGTGCCAGCAGCTCCGGGAGGGACAGTTCCTCAACTAATGAAAAACTGTTTTTT. This translates into CASSSGRDSSSTNEKLFF.

V and J are TRBV28 and TRBJ1-6, with unresolved D. This CDR3 comprises 12 residues. The germline V gene encodes CDR1 MDHEN and CDR2 SYDVKM. V was pared by 10 bases and J by 6 bases, with 10 bases between. The CDR3 loop reads CATLRGNSPLHF. CDR3 coding DNA: TGTGCCACCCTCCGGGGTAATTCACCCCTCCACTTT.

V and J are TRBV2 and TRBJ2-1; no clear D. This CDR3 has 14 residues. Germline CDR1 is SNHLY and CDR2 is FYNNEI. The V gene lost 7 bases and the J gene lost 1 base, with 11 bases spanning the gap. Here the CDR3 reads CASNDGGSYNEQFF. The CDR3 DNA follows: TGTGCCAGCAATGATGGTGGGTCCTACAATGAGCAGTTCTTC.

The V gene is TRBV19, the J gene TRBJ1-6, with unresolved D. The CDR3 extends over 14 amino acids. Germline V gene lookup returns CDR1 LNHDA and CDR2 SQIVND (reference sequence). Deletions cut 6 bases from V and 6 bases from J, with 12 bases between. CDR3 region: CASRTGDFNSPLHF. The CDR3 nucleotides read TGTGCCAGTAGGACCGGCGATTTTAATTCACCCCTCCACTTT. The full variable domain, completed using reference TRBV19 and TRBJ1-6, is DGGITQSPKYLFRKEGQNVTLSCEQNLNHDAMYWYRQDPGQGLRLIYYSQIVNDFQKGDIAEGYSVSREKKESFPLTVTSAQKNPTAFYLCASRTGDFNSPLHFGNGTRLTVT.

The chain links TRBV20-1 to TRBJ1-1, with D hard to call. V lost 3 bases to trimming and J lost 5 bases, with 1 base between them. CDR1 DFQATT and CDR2 SNEGSKA come from the germline V gene (reference sequence). The CDR3 contains 9 residues. The CDR3 loop reads CSARTEAFF. CDR3 in DNA: TGCAGTGCTAGGACTGAAGCTTTCTTT.

This chain connects TRBV6-4 to TRBJ1-1; D is unclear. Germline V gives CDR1 MRHNA, CDR2 SNTAGT. Trimming left V 6 bases short and J 1 base short, with 15 bases between. This CDR3 has 15 amino acids. The CDR3 nucleotides read TGTGCCAGCAGCCCTTTTATGGGCGGGAACACTGAAGCTTTCTTT. Translated, it gives CASSPFMGGNTEAFF.

In DNA, the CDR3 is TGCAGTGCAGAGTACAATGAGCAGTTCTTC. Protein: CSAEYNEQFF. The rearrangement uses TRBV20-1 and TRBJ2-1; D not resolved. Germline V gives CDR1 DFQATT, CDR2 SNEGSKA (reference sequence). The CDR3 is made up of 10 amino acids. V lost 6 bases to trimming and J lost 4 bases, with 4 bases between them.

The chain is built from TRBV29-1 and TRBJ1-2, with TRBD1 matching over 10 bases. Looked up from germline, CDR1 is SQVTM and CDR2 is ANQGSEA. The CDR3 totals 13 residues. The trim removed 6 bases at V and 5 bases at J, leaving 6 bases unmatched. The CDR3 DNA follows: TGCAGCGTGAGGGGACAGGGGCAATATGGCTACACCTTC. Protein: CSVRGQGQYGYTF.

The chain joins TRBV6-6 to TRBJ1-1, with 7 bases aligning to TRBD1. V shed 2 bases, J shed 4 bases, and the junction held 10 bases outside the gene matches. The germline V gene encodes CDR1 MNHNY and CDR2 SVGAGI (reference sequence). This CDR3 comprises 16 residues. For the CDR3, the DNA is TGTGCCAGCAGTTACGACAGGGTCTGGGTGGGCACTGAAGCTTTCTTT. This gives the protein CASSYDRVWVGTEAFF.

The chain links TRBV7-2 to TRBJ2-5; 10 nucleotides align to TRBD2. From germline, CDR1 is SGHTA and CDR2 FQGNSA. Unmatched junction bases numbered 7, after V lost 1 base and J lost 2 bases. The CDR3 is 17 residues long. CDR3: CASSLVALAGPQETQYF. The CDR3 DNA follows: TGTGCCAGCAGCTTAGTAGCACTAGCGGGGCCGCAAGAGACCCAGTACTTC.